Each of the 5 T cell receptor beta chains below was sequenced from the same sample in a study of control samples from healthy donors and cancer patients. Libraries were prepared by immunoSEQ multiplex PCR; TCRdb keeps only in-frame clonotypes and omits some of them. The sample yields some 41,000 clones, approximately 87% seen once. The sequencing sample was made of PBMCs. These TCRs come from a woman aged 60-70 years with lung cancer.

The gene calls are TRBV27 and TRBJ1-6, with 8 nucleotides matching TRBD1. This CDR3 has 13 residues. Germline V CDR1 and CDR2: MNHEY, SMNVEV (reference sequence). The trim removed 4 bases at V and 10 bases at J, leaving 3 bases unmatched. CDR3 nucleotide sequence: TGTGCCAGCAGTTGGACAGGGTACTCACCCCTCCACTTT. Translating it yields CASSWTGYSPLHF.

This chain links TRBV18 with TRBJ2-1; 8 nucleotides line up with TRBD1. Per the germline V gene, CDR1 is KGHSH and CDR2 is LQKENI. CDR3 length: 16 amino acids. V gave up 0 bases and J gave up 3 bases; unmatched junction bases: 4. The CDR3 is CASSPPTGAFYNEQFF. The DNA for the CDR3 is TGTGCCAGCTCACCACCGACAGGGGCGTTCTACAATGAGCAGTTCTTC. Together with reference TRBV18 and TRBJ2-1, the CDR3 gives the full variable domain: NAGVMQNPRHLVRRRGQEARLRCSPMKGHSHVYWYRQLPEEGLKFMVYLQKENIIDESGMPKERFSAEFPKEGPSILRIQQVVRGDSAAYFCASSPPTGAFYNEQFFGPGTRLTVL.

The genes are TRBV18 and TRBJ2-5, with D tentatively TRBD1 (6 bases). Looked up from germline, CDR1 is KGHSH and CDR2 is LQKENI. V lost 0 bases to trimming and J lost 1 base, with 12 bases between them. This CDR3 has 16 residues. The chain's CDR3 is CASSPPGRGGQETQYF. Here the CDR3 DNA reads TGTGCCAGCTCACCACCCGGCAGGGGTGGCCAAGAGACCCAGTACTTC.

This chain connects TRBV6-2 or TRBV6-3 to TRBJ2-7; TRBD2 agrees at 13 bases. The CDR3 runs to 16 residues. The germline V gene encodes CDR1 MNHEY and CDR2 SVGEGT. V was pared by 2 bases and J by 3 bases, with 4 bases of the junction left unmatched. For the CDR3, the DNA is TGTGCCAGCAGTTACGGACTAGCGGGAGATTTCTACGAGCAGTACTTC. Encoded protein: CASSYGLAGDFYEQYF.

This chain links TRBV18 with TRBJ2-2; TRBD1 matches at 8 bases. Germline V gene data show CDR1 as KGHSH and CDR2 as LQKENI. V was pared by 4 bases and J by 5 bases, with 12 bases of the junction left unmatched. This CDR3 is 17 amino acids long. The CDR3 DNA is TGTGCCAGCTCACGACTCTCGGGACAGGCCAGGACCGGGGAGCTGTTTTTT. It translates to CASSRLSGQARTGELFF. Full variable domain (missing parts from reference TRBV18 and TRBJ2-2): NAGVMQNPRHLVRRRGQEARLRCSPMKGHSHVYWYRQLPEEGLKFMVYLQKENIIDESGMPKERFSAEFPKEGPSILRIQQVVRGDSAAYFCASSRLSGQARTGELFFGEGSRLTVL.